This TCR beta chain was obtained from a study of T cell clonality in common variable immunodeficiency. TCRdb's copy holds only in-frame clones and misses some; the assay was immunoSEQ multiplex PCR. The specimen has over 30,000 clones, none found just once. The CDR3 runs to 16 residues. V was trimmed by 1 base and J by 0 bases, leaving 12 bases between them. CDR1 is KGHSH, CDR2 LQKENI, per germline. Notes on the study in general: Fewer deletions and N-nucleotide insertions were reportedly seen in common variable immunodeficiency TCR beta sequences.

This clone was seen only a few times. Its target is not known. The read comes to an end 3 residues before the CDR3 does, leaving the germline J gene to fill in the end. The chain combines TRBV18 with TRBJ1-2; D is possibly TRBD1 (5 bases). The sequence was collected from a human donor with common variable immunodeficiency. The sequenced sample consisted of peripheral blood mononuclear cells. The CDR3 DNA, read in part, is TGTGCCAGCTCACCACGGATGGACACCGCTAACTATGGC. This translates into CASSPRMDTANYG. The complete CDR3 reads CASSPRMDTANYGYTF. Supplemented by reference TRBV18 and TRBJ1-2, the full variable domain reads NAGVMQNPRHLVRRRGQEARLRCSPMKGHSHVYWYRQLPEEGLKFMVYLQKENIIDESGMPKERFSAEFPKEGPSILRIQQVVRGDSAAYFCASSPRMDTANYGYTFGSGTRLTVV.